What follows are 17 T cell receptor beta chains derived from one specimen sequenced in a study of blood T cell repertoires in COVID-19. Profiled with immunoSEQ multiplex PCR; TCRdb holds only in-frame clones, not every one. The sample gives fewer than 50,000 clones, around four fifths of which show up once; 10% to 15% is in the top ten. The sample comprised peripheral blood. Receptors were obtained from a human donor in a cohort sampled during active COVID-19.

The chain links TRBV5-4 to TRBJ2-2; tentative D call: TRBD1 (6 bases). Deletions cut 2 bases from V and 3 bases from J, with 8 bases between. The CDR3 has 14 amino acids. CDR1 SGHNT and CDR2 YYREEE come from the germline V gene (reference sequence). CDR3 in amino acids: CASSFRGDTGELFF. CDR3 bases: TGTGCCAGCAGCTTCAGGGGCGACACCGGGGAGCTGTTTTTT.

The rearrangement links TRBV4-1 to TRBJ1-6; tentatively, D is TRBD1 (6 bases). Between the trimmed V and J ends, which lost 1 base and 7 bases, there was a span of 17 bases. Looked up from germline, CDR1 is MGHRA and CDR2 is YSYEKL. CDR3 length: 17 residues. The CDR3 region is CASSQASVDSPNSPLHF. The CDR3, as DNA: TGCGCCAGCAGCCAAGCTAGTGTGGACAGTCCAAATTCACCCCTCCACTTT.

CDR3 loop: CASSLEGGRSTEAFF. The CDR3 DNA is TGTGCCAGCAGCTTAGAGGGGGGAAGGAGCACTGAAGCTTTCTTT. The V gene is TRBV11-2, the J gene TRBJ1-1; D perhaps matches TRBD1 (5 bases). Trimming took 0 bases from V and 4 from J, leaving 12 bases between them. The germline CDR1 and CDR2 sequences are SGHAT and FQNNGV. The CDR3 has 15 amino acids.

V is TRBV24-1 and J is TRBJ2-5, with D perhaps matching TRBD2 (5 bases). The CDR3 consists of 13 residues. Per germline, CDR1 KGHDR and CDR2 SFDVKD. With 5 bases removed from V and 4 bases from J, the gap between germline ends came to 10 bases. CDR3 nucleotide sequence: TGTGCCACCAGTGCCCCGGGGAGAGAGACCCAGTACTTC. Translation gives CATSAPGRETQYF.

V usage is TRBV12-5 and J usage is TRBJ2-1, with 10 bases that match TRBD2. After removal of 4 bases from V and 7 bases from J, the junction contained 13 bases not matched to a gene. This CDR3 region has 17 residues. Germline V gene lookup returns CDR1 LGHNT and CDR2 FRNRAP. DNA for the CDR3: TGTGCTAGTGGTTCAAGTCTTACTAGCGGGGCCAGGAATGAGCAGTTCTTC. Translated, it gives CASGSSLTSGARNEQFF.

This sequence joins TRBV7-2 and TRBJ2-1; 14 nucleotides line up with TRBD2. There are 15 residues in the CDR3. Losses at the gene ends were 4 bases for V and 7 bases for J; bases not matched to a gene: 3. In germline, CDR1 is SGHTA, CDR2 FQGNSA. In DNA, the CDR3 is TGTGCCAGCAGCTCGACTAGCGGGGGGGGAAATGAGCAGTTCTTC. Protein: CASSSTSGGGNEQFF.

The chain recombines TRBV19 with TRBJ2-5, with D tentatively TRBD1 (7 bases). V lost 3 bases, J lost 7 bases, and 18 bases lay in between. The CDR3 consists of 15 residues. Germline loops: CDR1 LNHDA, CDR2 SQIVND (reference sequence). The CDR3 nucleotides are TGTGCCAGTAGTATTGATCCTGGTCAGGGGGGGACCCAGTACTTC. It yields the protein CASSIDPGQGGTQYF.

The chain recombines TRBV3-1 (or the pseudogene TRBV3-2) with TRBJ2-7; a possible D gene is TRBD1 (6 bases). This CDR3 has 15 amino acids. Per the germline V gene, CDR1 is LGHDT and CDR2 is YNNKEL (reference sequence). Trimming pared 1 base from V and 2 bases from J, leaving 12 bases between. The CDR3 nucleotides are TGTGCCAGCAGCCAAGGGGGGCATGCAGCCTACGAGCAGTACTTC. Translating gives CASSQGGHAAYEQYF.

V and J are TRBV6-6 and TRBJ1-5; D gene unclear. V was shortened by 3 bases and J by 0 bases, with 12 bases between the two germline ends. The CDR3 runs 16 residues. CDR1 is MNHNY, CDR2 SVGAGI, per germline (reference sequence). CDR3 residues: CASSYELGRSNQPQHF. The CDR3 DNA reads as TGTGCCAGCAGTTATGAACTAGGACGTAGCAATCAGCCCCAGCATTTT.

The chain is built from TRBV5-1 and TRBJ1-1, with D possibly matching TRBD1 (5 bases). The V end lost 2 bases, the J end lost 0 bases, and 11 bases lay between the germline ends. The CDR3 covers 15 residues. Germline V gene data show CDR1 as SGHRS and CDR2 as YFSETQ. The CDR3 loop is CASSFAGGLNTEAFF. CDR3 coding DNA: TGCGCCAGCAGCTTCGCGGGGGGATTGAACACTGAAGCTTTCTTT.

The genes are TRBV9 and TRBJ2-1, with TRBD2 identical over 8 bases. Per the germline V gene, CDR1 is SGDLS and CDR2 is YYNGEE. This CDR3 region has 15 residues. The J segment lost 5 bases and the V segment lost 0 bases, leaving 4 bases of the junction unmatched. CDR3 residues: CASSVGRLAHNEQFF. In DNA, the CDR3 is TGTGCCAGCAGCGTAGGCCGACTAGCGCACAATGAGCAGTTCTTC.

The chain recombines TRBV7-2 with TRBJ2-7, with 10 bases fitting TRBD1. CDR3 length: 14 amino acids. Germline V CDR1 and CDR2: SGHTA, FQGNSA. The trim removed 4 bases at V and 3 bases at J, leaving 3 bases unmatched. Here the CDR3 reads CASSYGQGGYEQYF. CDR3 nucleotides: TGTGCCAGCAGCTACGGACAGGGGGGCTACGAGCAGTACTTC. Based on the CDR3 plus reference TRBV7-2 and TRBJ2-7, the full variable domain is GAGVSQSPSNKVTEKGKDVELRCDPISGHTALYWYRQSLGQGLEFLIYFQGNSAPDKSGLPSDRFSAERTGGSVSTLTIQRTQQEDSAVYLCASSYGQGGYEQYFGPGTRLTVT.

This clone was detected once. The chain joins TRBV19 to TRBJ1-2; D gene ambiguous. The germline V gene encodes CDR1 LNHDA and CDR2 SQIVND (reference sequence). V dropped 1 base and J dropped 2 bases, with 8 bases sitting between them. The CDR3 sequence is 14 residues long. DNA for the CDR3: TGTGCCAGTAGTATAGGCGGCAGCAACTATGGCTACACCTTC. It translates to CASSIGGSNYGYTF.

V usage is TRBV19 and J usage is TRBJ2-7, with 7 nucleotides matching TRBD1. V trimming: 5 bases; J trimming: 10 bases; junction bases outside the gene matches: 8. The CDR3 runs 12 residues. Germline V gives CDR1 LNHDA, CDR2 SQIVND (reference sequence). CDR3 sequence reads: CASSSHRQGQYF. The CDR3 bases are TGTGCCAGTAGTTCCCACCGACAGGGACAGTACTTC.

The genes are TRBV30 and TRBJ2-7; weak D call: TRBD2 (5 bases). With 2 bases removed from V and 4 bases from J, the gap between germline ends came to 9 bases. From germline, CDR1 is GTSNPN and CDR2 SVGIG (reference sequence). This CDR3 region has 12 residues. In nucleotides, the CDR3 is TGTGCCTGGAGTACCGGGGATTACGAGCAGTACTTC. This gives the protein CAWSTGDYEQYF.

The chain links TRBV28 to TRBJ1-4, with 7 bases that match TRBD1. This CDR3 has 15 amino acids. V lost 5 bases to trimming and J lost 5 bases; unmatched junction nucleotides: 8. In germline, CDR1 is MDHEN, CDR2 SYDVKM. DNA of the CDR3: TGTGCCAGCAGTCCCGGGGGGGACAGCAATGAAAAACTGTTTTTT. Residues: CASSPGGDSNEKLFF.

The V call is TRBV28, the J call TRBJ2-2; TRBD2 aligns across 10 bases. V shed 4 bases and J 2 bases; nucleotides not matched to a gene: 4. CDR1 and CDR2 (germline): MDHEN, SYDVKM. The CDR3 has 16 residues. In nucleotides, the CDR3 is TGTGCCAGCAGTTATAGCGGGGGGTTTAACACCGGGGAGCTGTTTTTT. The encoded protein is CASSYSGGFNTGELFF.